This record looks at one T cell receptor (beta chain) sequence and its context. The antigen is unknown. Libraries were prepared by immunoSEQ multiplex PCR; TCRdb keeps only in-frame clonotypes and omits some of them. Of roughly 7,100 clones in the sample, 80% are singletons; the top ten hold approximately 9.9%. This sample is part of a study of somatic mutations in cytotoxic T cells in rheumatoid arthritis. Study-wide context: No treatment had yet been given when patient blood (around 27 ml EDTA) was drawn, right after diagnosis. Sorting by flow gave nearly 100% purity for some V beta antibody-stained T-cell populations, including V beta1+ cells sequenced for TCRB.

Study-wide results and caveats: With age, CD8+ clonality increased in rheumatoid arthritis patients, whereas no such increase appeared in healthy controls.

V was clipped by 4 bases and J by 1 base, with 10 bases between them. The CDR3 runs 14 residues. Per germline, CDR1 SGHVS and CDR2 FNYEAQ. The clonotype comes from an adult with rheumatoid arthritis. Sequenced material: CD8+ T cells sorted from blood. This chain joins TRBV7-6 and TRBJ2-5; D is ambiguous. The CDR3 sequence: CASSSAGLQETQYF. The CDR3 bases are TGTGCCAGCAGCTCAGCCGGGCTCCAAGAGACCCAGTACTTC.